This TCR beta chain appears in the sequencing data of a study of human T cells and chemical hapten exposure. About the study: Per-sample TCR yield variability stemmed mainly from small pooled library volume differences.

There are many counts of this clonotype. TCRdb redid the calling of the RACE reads with MiXCR, one entry per CDR3 protein. Of roughly 100,000 distinct CDR3 sequences in the sample, approximately 12% were seen once. Noted time point: pre-sensitization, week 0. Noted treatment: therapeutic diphenylcyclopropenone sensitization with weekly scalp DPC. Here the sequenced sample was whole blood, taken in connection with sensitization to the hapten diphenylcyclopropenone (DPC). This clonotype was obtained from a woman aged 50 to 60 with alopecia areata. Some clones in this sample may be carry-over from other donors' samples.

The CDR3 reads CASSLVVMPYEQYF. The CDR3 DNA reads TGCGCCAGCAGCTTGGTGGTTATGCCCTACGAGCAGTACTTC. The chain uses TRBV5-1 and TRBJ2-7; the D is unclear. Trimming shortened V by 0 bases and J by 2 bases, and 9 bases separated the two germline ends. CDR1 and CDR2 (germline): SGHRS, YFSETQ. There are 14 residues in the CDR3. The full variable domain, in which reference TRBV5-1 and TRBJ2-7 provide the parts outside the CDR3, is KAGVTQTPRYLIKTRGQQVTLSCSPISGHRSVSWYQQTPGQGLQFLFEYFSETQRNKGNFPGRFSGRQFSNSRSEMNVSTLELGDSALYLCASSLVVMPYEQYFGPGTRLTVT.